This T cell receptor beta chain was observed in a study of T cell clones after liver transplantation. The wider study: Immunosuppression withdrawal was tried within 2 years after liver transplantation in this trial. At least one year of complete immunosuppression withdrawal without enzymes over twice normal defined tolerance.

The CDR3 extends over 14 amino acids. The germline CDR1 and CDR2 sequences are SGDLS and YYNGEE. Between the trimmed V and J ends, which lost 0 bases and 5 bases, there was a span of 11 bases. This clone has just a few counts. Its antigen is unidentified. Clones were read by immunoSEQ multiplex PCR, and TCRdb kept only the in-frame ones, dropping some. The repertoire holds some 50,000 clones, roughly 71% seen once, with around 9.6% in the top ten. Notes on the study in general: A significant post-transplant drop in circulating graft-donor-reactive CD4 TCRbeta sequences occurred in most of the 8 subjects. Donor-reactive sequences fell more than third party-reactive ones, suggesting partial deletion.

J is TRBJ1-1 and V is TRBV9; no clear D gene. The specimen was CD4+ T cells from blood, collected at the 22-month timepoint. The source is a human patient who received a liver transplant. Some T cells could come from the graft donor. The CDR3 DNA is TGTGCCAGCAGCGTAGGCCTAGAGGGAACTGAAGCTTTCTTT. Encoded protein: CASSVGLEGTEAFF.